The 24 T cell receptor beta chains in this list originate from one sample, sequenced in a study of post-analysis software for immune sequencing data. Study outcomes and limitations: The five TRBV segments detected at higher frequency in patients than in controls included TRBV5-6, TRBV5-1 and TRBV20-1.

Tagging with unique molecular identifiers was a feature of the TCR beta cDNA libraries. Using its own MiXCR run on the PCR reads, TCRdb lists one record per CDR3 protein. The sample lists about 500,000 distinct CDR3 sequences; around 40% were seen once. These receptors' antigens are unknown. The sample consisted of blood. The receptor set was obtained from a girl aged 10-17 years with multiple sclerosis.

The genes are TRBV11-2 and TRBJ2-5; D not certain. The end of the DNA aligns better with TRBJ2-7, so the J call may be wrong. The length of the CDR3 is 12 residues. Germline lookup yields CDR1 SGHAT and CDR2 FQNNGV. CDR3 nucleotide sequence: TGTGCCAGCAGCTTTGGGGTCCACGAGCAGTACTTC. It is translated as CASSFGVHEQYF.

The chain is built from TRBV5-1 and TRBJ1-2, with no clear D. Germline V gives CDR1 SGHRS, CDR2 YFSETQ. V gave up 2 bases and J gave up 4 bases, with 9 bases separating them. The CDR3 covers 13 residues. The CDR3 DNA follows: TGCGCCAGCAGCTTCGAAGGGTCCTATGGCTACACCTTC. Amino acid sequence: CASSFEGSYGYTF.

V is TRBV29-1 and J is TRBJ2-1; TRBD2 aligns across 13 bases. CDR1 and CDR2 (germline): SQVTM, ANQGSEA. The CDR3 loop spans 21 amino acids. The junction had 26 bases not matched to a gene; V was cut back by 4 bases and J by 8 bases. In nucleotides, the CDR3 is TGCAGCGTTGTCGGGGTTTCTTCGGGACTAGCGGGGATACTCCCCGGGGATGAGCAGTTCTTC. Translating it yields CSVVGVSSGLAGILPGDEQFF.

The chain links TRBV7-2 to TRBJ2-7, with 7 nucleotides matching TRBD2. The CDR3 runs 14 residues. The germline gives CDR1 SGHTA, CDR2 FQGNSA. With V trimmed by 5 bases and J by 0 bases, 4 bases remained unmatched. The chain's CDR3 is CASSVGLTSYEQYF. DNA for the CDR3: TGTGCCAGCAGCGTGGGACTAACCTCCTACGAGCAGTACTTC. The whole variable domain, remainder taken from reference TRBV7-2 and TRBJ2-7, is GAGVSQSPSNKVTEKGKDVELRCDPISGHTALYWYRQSLGQGLEFLIYFQGNSAPDKSGLPSDRFSAERTGGSVSTLTIQRTQQEDSAVYLCASSVGLTSYEQYFGPGTRLTVT.

This clonotype was seen only a few times. This chain links TRBV4-1 with TRBJ1-2, with D hard to call. In germline, CDR1 is MGHRA, CDR2 YSYEKL. The V end lost 0 bases, the J end lost 2 bases, and 7 bases lay between the germline ends. The CDR3 totals 14 residues. CDR3: CASSQDQENYGYTF. CDR3 DNA: TGCGCCAGCAGCCAAGATCAGGAGAACTATGGCTACACCTTC.

This chain links TRBV19 with TRBJ1-5, with D tentatively TRBD1 (5 bases). CDR3 length equals 15 residues. Germline-derived CDR1 and CDR2 are LNHDA and SQIVND (reference sequence). V was trimmed by 7 bases and J by 0 bases, leaving 13 bases between them. The CDR3, as DNA: TGTGCCAGTACCGTCGGACACTATAGCAATCAGCCCCAGCATTTT. Protein sequence: CASTVGHYSNQPQHF.

The chain has TRBV6-1 and TRBJ2-5; possibly TRBD2 for D (6 bases). Trimming took off 3 bases at V and 1 base at J, with 12 bases between the two ends. The CDR3 is 15 amino acids. Germline values: CDR1 MNHNS, CDR2 SASEGT. CDR3 sequence reads: CASSDRGLSQETQYF. In DNA, the CDR3 is TGTGCCAGCAGTGACCGAGGACTATCCCAAGAGACCCAGTACTTC.

The chain joins TRBV7-2 to TRBJ2-3; TRBD2 aligns across 12 bases. CDR1 SGHTA and CDR2 FQGNSA come from the germline V gene. J gave up 5 bases and V 5 bases, and 8 bases lay outside the gene matches. CDR3 length equals 16 residues. CDR3 coding DNA: TGTGCCAGCAGCAAGGGACTAGCGGGTGGAATAGATACGCAGTATTTT. This sequence encodes CASSKGLAGGIDTQYF.

The chain couples TRBV28 to TRBJ2-3; D possibly corresponds to TRBD2 (6 bases). The germline V gene has CDR1 MDHEN and CDR2 SYDVKM. There are 15 residues in the CDR3. Deletions cut 5 bases from V and 3 bases from J, with 15 bases between. In nucleotides, the CDR3 is TGTGCCAGCAGTGGGCGGCGGGGTGGAACAGATACGCAGTATTTT. This sequence encodes CASSGRRGGTDTQYF.

This clonotype was observed a handful of times. The V call is TRBV5-1, the J call TRBJ2-1; D is perhaps TRBD2 (5 bases). CDR1 is SGHRS, CDR2 YFSETQ, per germline. This CDR3 contains 13 residues. V gave up 5 bases and J gave up 5 bases, with 11 bases separating them. Here the CDR3 reads CASRELVDNEQFF. CDR3 sequence (DNA): TGCGCCAGCAGGGAACTAGTTGACAATGAGCAGTTCTTC.

This clonotype has just one count. This sequence joins TRBV28 and TRBJ1-1; D may be TRBD1 (5 bases). This CDR3 is built from 15 residues. V gave up 4 bases and J gave up 3 bases, with 15 bases separating them. Per germline, CDR1 MDHEN and CDR2 SYDVKM. The CDR3 loop reads CASSSGTVGYTEAFF. The CDR3, as DNA: TGTGCCAGCAGTTCCGGGACGGTGGGGTACACTGAAGCTTTCTTT.

There are a few counts of this clonotype. As DNA, the CDR3 is TGTGCCAGCAGCGGAATGGGACTAGCGGGGAGCACAGATACGCAGTATTTT. Its translation: CASSGMGLAGSTDTQYF. The genes are TRBV11-2 and TRBJ2-3; the match to TRBD2 covers 13 bases. Per germline, CDR1 SGHAT and CDR2 FQNNGV. With 5 bases clipped from V and 0 bases from J, the junction kept 5 bases outside the gene matches. The CDR3 spans 17 residues. The whole variable domain, filled in from reference TRBV11-2 and TRBJ2-3, reads EAGVAQSPRYKIIEKRQSVAFWCNPISGHATLYWYQQILGQGPKLLIQFQNNGVVDDSQLPKDRFSAERLKGVDSTLKIQPAKLEDSAVYLCASSGMGLAGSTDTQYFGPGTRLTVL.

A note on this clonotype: One end of the junction does not line up with germline, which may come from a read error. The V call is TRBV7-8, the J call TRBJ1-1; D might be TRBD1 (5 bases). Germline CDR1 is SGHVS and CDR2 is FQNEAQ. This CDR3 has 15 residues. CDR3 loop: CVSSFAGLMNTEAFF. CDR3 nucleotides: TGTGTCAGCAGCTTCGCAGGGCTGATGAACACTGAAGCTTTCTTT.

This clonotype has a count of ten or more. One end of the junction does not line up with germline, which may come from a read error. V and J are TRBV13 and TRBJ2-4; 7 nucleotides align to TRBD2. Germline V CDR1 and CDR2: PRHDT, FYEKMQ (reference sequence). The CDR3 consists of 17 residues. For the CDR3, the DNA is TGTGCCAGCAGCGTAGGAGCGGGGTGGCTAGCCAAAAACATTCAGTACTTC. It yields the protein CASSVGAGWLAKNIQYF.

The V and J genes are TRBV27 and TRBJ1-4; 7 bases fit TRBD1. The ends lost 0 bases at V and 2 bases at J; junction bases unmatched: 9. The length of the CDR3 is 18 residues. Germline CDR1 is MNHEY and CDR2 is SMNVEV (reference sequence). The CDR3 DNA sequence: TGTGCCAGCAGTTTATCCCGTGGAGGGGGCTTGACTAATGAAAAACTGTTTTTT. Protein: CASSLSRGGGLTNEKLFF.

The chain recombines TRBV7-9 with TRBJ2-1, with 8 bases identical to TRBD1. The CDR3 length is 16 residues. The germline gives CDR1 SEHNR, CDR2 FQNEAQ (reference sequence). With V trimmed by 5 bases and J by 0 bases, 6 bases remained unmatched. The CDR3 reads CASSPRTGNSYNEQFF. The CDR3 bases are TGTGCCAGCAGCCCGCGGACAGGGAACTCCTACAATGAGCAGTTCTTC.

Here the CDR3 reads CASSLGDRGTEAFF. For the CDR3, the DNA is TGTGCCAGCAGTTTGGGGGACAGGGGCACTGAAGCTTTCTTT. The rearrangement uses TRBV12-3 or TRBV12-4 and TRBJ1-1; 10 nucleotides align to TRBD1. With V trimmed by 3 bases and J by 4 bases, 2 bases remained unmatched. This CDR3 region has 14 residues.

The chain links TRBV5-6 to TRBJ2-5; TRBD2 agrees at 8 bases. The CDR3 extends over 17 amino acids. CDR1 is SGHDT and CDR2 is YYEEEE in the germline V gene. J lost 5 bases, V lost 4 bases, and 16 bases had no gene match. The chain's CDR3 is CASSVGLVRLGGETQYF. As DNA, the CDR3 is TGTGCCAGCAGCGTGGGACTAGTTCGCTTAGGGGGGGAGACCCAGTACTTC.

The chain joins TRBV20-1 to TRBJ2-5; D unresolved. The DNA end is more similar to TRBJ2-7, so the J call may be wrong. The CDR3 is made up of 13 amino acids. Germline loops: CDR1 DFQATT, CDR2 SNEGSKA (reference sequence). For the CDR3, the DNA is TGCAGTGCTATCGTCACAAAAAACGGCGAGCAGTACTTC. Protein sequence: CSAIVTKNGEQYF.

The CDR3 region is CASSPGTSVTEAFF. In DNA form, the CDR3 reads TGCGCCAGCAGCCCAGGGACCAGTGTCACTGAAGCTTTCTTT. This rearrangement joins TRBV5-1 to TRBJ1-1, with D tentatively TRBD1 (5 bases). The germline CDR1 and CDR2 sequences are SGHRS and YFSETQ. V lost 4 bases to trimming and J lost 4 bases, with 14 bases between them. The CDR3 sequence is 14 residues long.

This chain uses TRBV20-1 with TRBJ2-3; D is perhaps TRBD1 (5 bases). CDR1 and CDR2 from the germline V gene are DFQATT and SNEGSKA (reference sequence). The CDR3 length is 14 residues. Trimming took 6 bases from V and 0 from J, leaving 13 bases between them. The CDR3 nucleotides are TGCAGTGCGACATACAGGACGAGCACAGATACGCAGTATTTT. Its translation is CSATYRTSTDTQYF.

This clonotype was observed a handful of times. This chain connects TRBV10-3 to TRBJ2-5; TRBD1 matches at 8 bases. J lost 3 bases, V lost 6 bases, and 6 bases had no gene match. This CDR3 is built from 14 residues. The V gene's germline CDR1 is ENHRY and CDR2 SYGVKD. The CDR3 spells CAIRAGQGEETQYF. The CDR3 DNA sequence: TGTGCCATCAGAGCCGGACAGGGAGAAGAGACCCAGTACTTC.

The rearrangement links TRBV5-1 to TRBJ2-5, with TRBD2 as a possible D gene (5 bases). This CDR3 is 14 amino acids long. The germline V gene has CDR1 SGHRS and CDR2 YFSETQ. Trimming removed 5 bases at V and 5 bases at J, with 16 bases between. The CDR3 here is CASRQTTATETQYF. DNA for the CDR3: TGCGCCAGCAGACAGACTACGGCGACGGAGACCCAGTACTTC.

The J gene is TRBJ2-7, the V gene TRBV11-2; the D gene could be TRBD1 or TRBD2 (5 bases each). The CDR3 has 14 residues. Germline CDR1 reads SGHAT; CDR2 reads FQNNGV. Between the trimmed V and J ends, which lost 7 bases and 2 bases, there was a span of 15 bases. The CDR3: CASTPGSSAYEQYF. As DNA, the CDR3 is TGTGCCAGCACCCCAGGGAGTTCGGCCTACGAGCAGTACTTC.